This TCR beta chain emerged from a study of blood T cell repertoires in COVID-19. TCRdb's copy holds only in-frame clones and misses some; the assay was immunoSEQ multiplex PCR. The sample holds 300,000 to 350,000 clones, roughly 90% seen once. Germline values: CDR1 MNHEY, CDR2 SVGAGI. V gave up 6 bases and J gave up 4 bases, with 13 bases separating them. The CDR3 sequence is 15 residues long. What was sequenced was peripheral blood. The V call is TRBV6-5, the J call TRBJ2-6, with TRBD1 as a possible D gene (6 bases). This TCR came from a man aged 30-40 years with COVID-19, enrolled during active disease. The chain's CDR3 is CASRNRVSGANVLTF. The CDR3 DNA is TGTGCCAGCAGGAACAGGGTTTCCGGGGCCAACGTCCTGACTTTC.